The 6 T cell receptor beta chains in this list originate from one sample, sequenced in a study of blood T cell repertoires in COVID-19. Method: immunoSEQ multiplex PCR; TCRdb's copy keeps in-frame clones and lacks some. The sample includes approximately 500,000 clones, roughly 89% of them seen just once. The sequenced sample consisted of peripheral blood. The receptors stem from a woman between 45 and 65 years old with COVID-19, enrolled during active disease.

The V call is TRBV2, the J call TRBJ2-7; D is perhaps TRBD2 (6 bases). The germline CDR1 and CDR2 sequences are SNHLY and FYNNEI. There are 14 residues in the CDR3. V dropped 3 bases and J dropped 2 bases, with 11 bases sitting between them. Here the CDR3 reads CASSEGGIAYEQYF. In DNA, the CDR3 is TGTGCCAGCAGTGAGGGGGGAATCGCCTACGAGCAGTACTTC.

This clone occurred once. The rearrangement joins TRBV25-1 to TRBJ1-4; the D gene is possibly TRBD1 (5 bases). There are 15 residues in the CDR3. V was pared by 4 bases and J by 4 bases, with 13 bases between. The germline V gene has CDR1 MGHDK and CDR2 SYGVNS. The CDR3: CASSALTAYNEKLFF. CDR3 bases: TGTGCCAGCAGTGCCTTGACAGCCTATAATGAAAAACTGTTTTTT.

V is TRBV5-1 and J is TRBJ2-7, with TRBD1 as a possible D gene (6 bases). In germline, CDR1 is SGHRS, CDR2 YFSETQ. The CDR3 is 15 residues long. Trimming stripped 0 bases from V and 4 bases from J, with 14 bases between. This chain's CDR3 is CASSLVRAGEYEQYF. DNA for the CDR3: TGCGCCAGCAGCTTGGTTCGGGCAGGGGAGTACGAGCAGTACTTC.

This clone was observed a handful of times. The CDR3 loop is CASSLAARQINYGYTF. For the CDR3, the DNA is TGTGCCAGCAGCTTAGCCGCGAGACAGATTAACTATGGCTACACCTTC. The chain links TRBV7-9 to TRBJ1-2; tentative D call: TRBD1 (5 bases). V shed 0 bases and J shed 1 base, with 12 bases lying between them. The CDR3 length is 16 residues. Germline loops: CDR1 SEHNR, CDR2 FQNEAQ (reference sequence).

The J gene is TRBJ2-6, the V gene TRBV7-2; tentatively, D is TRBD1 (6 bases). V shed 6 bases and J shed 8 bases, with 14 bases lying between them. Germline V gives CDR1 SGHTA, CDR2 FQGNSA. CDR3 length: 14 residues. This CDR3 is CASRRQQGPNVLTF. The CDR3 region has the DNA TGTGCCAGCAGGCGGCAACAGGGCCCCAACGTCCTGACTTTC.

V usage is TRBV20-1 and J usage is TRBJ1-2; D unclear. Germline V lookup: CDR1 DFQATT, CDR2 SNEGSKA (reference sequence). CDR3 length: 11 residues. CDR3 coding DNA: TGCAATCTCAACGAACGCGGCGGCTACACCTTC. Residues: CNLNERGGYTF.